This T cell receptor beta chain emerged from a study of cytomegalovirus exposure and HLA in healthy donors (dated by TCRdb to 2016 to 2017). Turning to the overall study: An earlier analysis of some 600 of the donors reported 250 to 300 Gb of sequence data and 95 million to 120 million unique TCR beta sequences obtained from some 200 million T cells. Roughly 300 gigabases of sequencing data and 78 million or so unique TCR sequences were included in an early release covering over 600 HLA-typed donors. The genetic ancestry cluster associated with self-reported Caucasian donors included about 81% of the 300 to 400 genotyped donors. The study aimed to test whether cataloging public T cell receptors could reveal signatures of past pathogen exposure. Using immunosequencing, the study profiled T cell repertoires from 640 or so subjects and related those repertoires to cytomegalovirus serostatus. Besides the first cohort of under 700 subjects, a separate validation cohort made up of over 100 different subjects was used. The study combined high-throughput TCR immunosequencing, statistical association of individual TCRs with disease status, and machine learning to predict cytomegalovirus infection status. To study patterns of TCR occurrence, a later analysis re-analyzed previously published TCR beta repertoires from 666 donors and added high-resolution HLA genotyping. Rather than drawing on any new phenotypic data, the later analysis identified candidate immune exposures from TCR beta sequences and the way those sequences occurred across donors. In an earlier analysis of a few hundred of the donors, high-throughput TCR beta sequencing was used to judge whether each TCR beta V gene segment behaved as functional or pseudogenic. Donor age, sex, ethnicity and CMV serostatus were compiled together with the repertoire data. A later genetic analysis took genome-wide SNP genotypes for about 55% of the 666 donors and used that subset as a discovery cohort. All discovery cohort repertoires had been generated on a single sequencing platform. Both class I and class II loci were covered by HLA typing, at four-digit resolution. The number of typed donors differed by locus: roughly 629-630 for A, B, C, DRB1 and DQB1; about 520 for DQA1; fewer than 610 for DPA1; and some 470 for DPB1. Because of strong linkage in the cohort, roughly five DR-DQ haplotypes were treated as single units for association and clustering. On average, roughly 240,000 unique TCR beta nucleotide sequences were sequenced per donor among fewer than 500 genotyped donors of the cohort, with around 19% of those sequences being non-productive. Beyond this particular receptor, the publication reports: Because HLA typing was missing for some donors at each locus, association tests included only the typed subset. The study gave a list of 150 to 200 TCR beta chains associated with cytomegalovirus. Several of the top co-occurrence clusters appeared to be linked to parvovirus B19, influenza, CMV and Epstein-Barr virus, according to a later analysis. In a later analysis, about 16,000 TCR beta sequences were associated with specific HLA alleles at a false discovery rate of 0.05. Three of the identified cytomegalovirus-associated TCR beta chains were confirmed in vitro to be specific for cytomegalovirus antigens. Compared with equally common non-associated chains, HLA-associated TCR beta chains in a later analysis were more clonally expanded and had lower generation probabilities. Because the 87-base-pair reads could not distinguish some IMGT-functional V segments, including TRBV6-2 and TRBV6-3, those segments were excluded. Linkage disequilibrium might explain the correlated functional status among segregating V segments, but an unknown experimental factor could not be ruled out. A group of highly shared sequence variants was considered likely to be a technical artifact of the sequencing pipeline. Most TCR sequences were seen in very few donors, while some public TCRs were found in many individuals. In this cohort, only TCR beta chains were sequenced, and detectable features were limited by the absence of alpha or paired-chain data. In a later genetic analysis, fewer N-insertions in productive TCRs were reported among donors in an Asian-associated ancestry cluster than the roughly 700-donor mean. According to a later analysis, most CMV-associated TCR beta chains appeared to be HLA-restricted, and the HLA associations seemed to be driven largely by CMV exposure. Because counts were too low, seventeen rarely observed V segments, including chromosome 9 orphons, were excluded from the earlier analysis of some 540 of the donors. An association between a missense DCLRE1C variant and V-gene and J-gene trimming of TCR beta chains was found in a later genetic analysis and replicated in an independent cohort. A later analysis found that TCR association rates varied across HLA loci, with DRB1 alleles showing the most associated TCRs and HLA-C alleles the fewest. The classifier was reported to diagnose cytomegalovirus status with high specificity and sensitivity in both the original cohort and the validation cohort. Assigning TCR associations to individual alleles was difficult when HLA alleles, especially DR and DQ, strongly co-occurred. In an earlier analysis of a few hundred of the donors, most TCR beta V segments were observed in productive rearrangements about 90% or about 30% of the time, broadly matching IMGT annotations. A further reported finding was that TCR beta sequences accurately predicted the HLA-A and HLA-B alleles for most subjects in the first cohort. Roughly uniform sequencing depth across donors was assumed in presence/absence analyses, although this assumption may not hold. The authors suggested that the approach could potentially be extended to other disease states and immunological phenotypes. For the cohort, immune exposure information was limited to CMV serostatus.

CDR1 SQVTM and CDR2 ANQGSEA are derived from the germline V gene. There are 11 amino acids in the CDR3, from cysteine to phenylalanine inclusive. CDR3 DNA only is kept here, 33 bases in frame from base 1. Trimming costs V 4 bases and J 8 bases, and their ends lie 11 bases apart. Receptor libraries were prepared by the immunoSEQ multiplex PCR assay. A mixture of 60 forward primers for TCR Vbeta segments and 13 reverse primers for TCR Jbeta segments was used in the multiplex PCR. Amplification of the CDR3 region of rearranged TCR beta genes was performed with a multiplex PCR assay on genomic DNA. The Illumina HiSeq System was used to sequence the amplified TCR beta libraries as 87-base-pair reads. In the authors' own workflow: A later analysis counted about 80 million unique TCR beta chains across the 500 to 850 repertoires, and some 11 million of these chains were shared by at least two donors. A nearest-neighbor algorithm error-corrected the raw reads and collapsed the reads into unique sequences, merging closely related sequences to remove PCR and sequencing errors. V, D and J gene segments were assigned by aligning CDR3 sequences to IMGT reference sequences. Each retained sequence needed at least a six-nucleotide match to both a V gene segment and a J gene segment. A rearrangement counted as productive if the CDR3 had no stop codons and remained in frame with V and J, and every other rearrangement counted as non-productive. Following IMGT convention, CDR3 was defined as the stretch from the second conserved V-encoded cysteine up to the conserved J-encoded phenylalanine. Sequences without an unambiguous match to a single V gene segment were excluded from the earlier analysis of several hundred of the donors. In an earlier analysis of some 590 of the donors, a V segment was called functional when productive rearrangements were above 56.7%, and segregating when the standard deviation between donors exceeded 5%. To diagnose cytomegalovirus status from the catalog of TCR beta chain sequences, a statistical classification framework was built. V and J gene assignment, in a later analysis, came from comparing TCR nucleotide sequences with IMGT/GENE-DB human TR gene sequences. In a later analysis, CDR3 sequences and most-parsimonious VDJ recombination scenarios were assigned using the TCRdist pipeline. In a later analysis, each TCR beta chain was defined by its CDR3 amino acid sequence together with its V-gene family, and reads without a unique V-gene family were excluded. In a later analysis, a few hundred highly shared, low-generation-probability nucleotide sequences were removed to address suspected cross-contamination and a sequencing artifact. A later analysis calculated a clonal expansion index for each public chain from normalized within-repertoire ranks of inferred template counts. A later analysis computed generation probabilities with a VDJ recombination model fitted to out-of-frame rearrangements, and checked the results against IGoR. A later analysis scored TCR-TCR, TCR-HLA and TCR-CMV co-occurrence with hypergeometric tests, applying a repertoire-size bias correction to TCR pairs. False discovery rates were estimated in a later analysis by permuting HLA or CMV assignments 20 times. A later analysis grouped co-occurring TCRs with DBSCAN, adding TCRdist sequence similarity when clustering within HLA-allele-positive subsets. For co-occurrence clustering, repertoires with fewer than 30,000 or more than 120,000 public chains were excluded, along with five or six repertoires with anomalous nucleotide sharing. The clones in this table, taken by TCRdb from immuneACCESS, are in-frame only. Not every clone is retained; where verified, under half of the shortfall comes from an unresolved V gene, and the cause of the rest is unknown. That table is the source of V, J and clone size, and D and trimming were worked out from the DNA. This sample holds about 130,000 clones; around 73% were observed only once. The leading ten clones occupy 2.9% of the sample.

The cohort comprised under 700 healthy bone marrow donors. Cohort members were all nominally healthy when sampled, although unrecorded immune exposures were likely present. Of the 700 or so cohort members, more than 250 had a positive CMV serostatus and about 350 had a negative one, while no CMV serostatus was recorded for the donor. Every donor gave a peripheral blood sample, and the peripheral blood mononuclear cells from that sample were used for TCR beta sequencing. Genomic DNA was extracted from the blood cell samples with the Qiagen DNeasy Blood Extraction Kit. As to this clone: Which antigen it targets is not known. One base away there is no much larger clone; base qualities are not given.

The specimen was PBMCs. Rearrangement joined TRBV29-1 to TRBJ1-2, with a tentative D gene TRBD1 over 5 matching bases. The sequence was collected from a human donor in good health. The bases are TGCAGCGTTGGGGGGGTAGACGGCTACACCTTC. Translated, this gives CSVGGVDGYTF.